This T cell receptor (beta chain) came from a study of blood T cell repertoires in COVID-19. Assay: immunoSEQ multiplex PCR; the TCRdb copy retains only in-frame clones and omits some. The sample has 200,000 to 300,000 clones, approximately 85% seen once; the top ten hold 5% to 7%. V gave up 4 bases and J gave up 2 bases, with 16 bases separating them. Germline V lookup: CDR1 SGHDT, CDR2 YYEEEE. This CDR3 contains 16 residues. This clone was recorded only once. The TCR originated in a woman aged 80 or over with COVID-19, enrolled during active disease. V is TRBV5-6 and J is TRBJ1-3; D perhaps matches TRBD1 (6 bases). The sequencing input was peripheral blood. The chain's CDR3 is CASSPTGLIAGNTIYF. CDR3 in DNA: TGTGCCAGCAGCCCTACAGGGTTGATAGCTGGAAACACCATATATTTT.